The 20 T cell receptor beta chains listed next were all sequenced from one sample in a study of T-cell reconstitution after alpha-beta-depleted transplantation in children. A library of TCRbeta sequences, prepared with unique molecular identifiers, was generated. TCRdb called the PCR reads again in MiXCR, with one record for every CDR3 protein. This repertoire shows some 200,000 distinct CDR3 sequences, about 6.4% found once; its top ten account for about 2.9%. Material: PBMCs from the stem cell graft donor, obtained from the stem cell graft. The receptors were sampled from a human donor who donated a stem cell graft to a child with Wiskott-Aldrich syndrome.

This clonotype was counted ten times or more. The V call is TRBV25-1, the J call TRBJ2-3; either TRBD1 or TRBD2 may fit D (5 bases each). Germline assignment: CDR1 MGHDK and CDR2 SYGVNS. Trimming pared 6 bases from V and 7 bases from J, leaving 17 bases between. The CDR3 extends over 14 amino acids. The CDR3, as DNA: TGTGCCAGCAGCCGCGAGGGACGATCTCATACGCAGTATTTT. Amino acids: CASSREGRSHTQYF.

The chain uses TRBV7-9 and TRBJ1-6; TRBD1 is a possible D gene (5 bases). Germline values: CDR1 SEHNR, CDR2 FQNEAQ (reference sequence). CDR3 size: 14 residues. Trimming removed 8 bases from V and 9 bases from J, with 17 bases in between. CDR3 sequence: CASLPGTPTSPLHF. The CDR3 bases are TGTGCCAGCCTTCCCGGGACTCCAACTTCACCCCTCCACTTT.

This clonotype occurred many times. The chain has TRBV27 and TRBJ2-1; TRBD2 matches at 8 bases. Losses at the gene ends were 10 bases for V and 11 bases for J; bases not matched to a gene: 16. The CDR3 contains 14 residues. CDR1 MNHEY and CDR2 SMNVEV come from the germline V gene (reference sequence). In DNA, the CDR3 is TGTGCCACCCAAGGTACTAGCGGACCCATACAGCAGTTCTTC. Protein sequence: CATQGTSGPIQQFF.

This clonotype was observed at least ten times. CDR3 protein: CAISLAGDRNEQFF. In DNA, the CDR3 is TGTGCCATCAGCTTAGCGGGAGACCGCAATGAGCAGTTCTTC. The rearrangement links TRBV10-3 to TRBJ2-1, with 9 bases matching TRBD2. J was trimmed by 6 bases and V by 6 bases; bases with no gene match: 6. The length of the CDR3 is 14 residues. Germline values: CDR1 ENHRY, CDR2 SYGVKD.

This clonotype was counted at least ten times. The genes are TRBV12-3 or TRBV12-4 and TRBJ1-2; no definite D call. V was clipped by 6 bases and J by 8 bases, with 10 bases between them. This CDR3 contains 11 residues. CDR3 in amino acids: CASSALQGYTF. The CDR3 DNA is TGTGCCAGCAGCGCCCTCCAGGGCTACACCTTC.

This clonotype showed up many times. CDR3 nucleotide sequence: TGCAGCGTTGAAGGGACTGAAAGCTCCTACGAGCAGTACTTC. Its protein product is CSVEGTESSYEQYF. The J gene is TRBJ2-7, the V gene TRBV29-1, with D possibly matching TRBD2 (5 bases). The germline V gene encodes CDR1 SQVTM and CDR2 ANQGSEA. This CDR3 is built from 14 residues. Trimming left V 1 base short and J 0 bases short, with 10 bases between.

There are many counts of this clonotype. This chain uses TRBV18 with TRBJ2-1; 8 nucleotides agree with TRBD2. The length of the CDR3 is 16 residues. Per germline, CDR1 KGHSH and CDR2 LQKENI. The trim removed 1 base at V and 5 bases at J, leaving 7 bases unmatched. The CDR3 reads CASSPLASGPNNEQFF. The CDR3 bases are TGTGCCAGCTCACCACTGGCTAGCGGGCCCAACAATGAGCAGTTCTTC. The full variable domain, in which reference TRBV18 and TRBJ2-1 provide the parts outside the CDR3, is NAGVMQNPRHLVRRRGQEARLRCSPMKGHSHVYWYRQLPEEGLKFMVYLQKENIIDESGMPKERFSAEFPKEGPSILRIQQVVRGDSAAYFCASSPLASGPNNEQFFGPGTRLTVL.

Many counts were recorded for this clonotype. In nucleotides, the CDR3 is TGTGCCAGCAGTCCAGGGGTGTACTATGGCTACACCTTC. Encoded protein: CASSPGVYYGYTF. This chain connects TRBV25-1 to TRBJ1-2, with D possibly matching TRBD1 (6 bases). This CDR3 spans 13 amino acids. The germline gives CDR1 MGHDK, CDR2 SYGVNS. The ends were cut back, 5 bases at V and 3 bases at J, with 10 bases in the middle.

This clonotype has a handful of counts. The chain couples TRBV11-2 to TRBJ1-4; D ambiguous. Germline V gene data show CDR1 as SGHAT and CDR2 as FQNNGV. CDR3 length: 13 amino acids. V lost 0 bases, J lost 8 bases, and 7 bases lay in between. DNA for the CDR3: TGTGCCAGCAGCTTAGAATGGAGAGAAAAACTGTTTTTT. Its translation: CASSLEWREKLFF.

This clonotype was seen a few times. V is TRBV7-8 and J is TRBJ2-1; 11 bases match TRBD2. Germline lookup yields CDR1 SGHVS and CDR2 FQNEAQ. The CDR3 runs 18 residues. V trimming: 4 bases; J trimming: 9 bases; junction bases outside the gene matches: 17. The CDR3: CASSSYPKLAGARGEQFF. The CDR3 DNA reads as TGTGCCAGCAGCTCCTACCCAAAACTAGCGGGAGCTCGGGGTGAGCAGTTCTTC.

This clonotype occurred many times. V usage is TRBV29-1 and J usage is TRBJ1-2; perhaps TRBD1 as D (5 bases). V was shortened by 4 bases and J by 7 bases, with 16 bases between the two germline ends. CDR1 is SQVTM, CDR2 ANQGSEA, per germline. The CDR3 has 13 amino acids. The CDR3: CSVGASGLAGYTF. CDR3 coding DNA: TGCAGCGTTGGTGCCTCAGGGCTTGCTGGCTACACCTTC.

Many counts were recorded for this clonotype. The chain has TRBV2 and TRBJ2-7; the match to TRBD1 covers 8 bases. Looked up from germline, CDR1 is SNHLY and CDR2 is FYNNEI. The junction had 8 bases not matched to a gene; V was cut back by 6 bases and J by 4 bases. This CDR3 is 14 amino acids long. CDR3 bases: TGTGCCAGCAGGGACAGGGTGTTGCGTTACGAGCAGTACTTC. Translation gives CASRDRVLRYEQYF.

This clonotype was observed a handful of times. The chain is built from TRBV6-1 and TRBJ2-4; D is possibly TRBD1 (6 bases). The CDR3 contains 16 residues. V was trimmed by 8 bases and J by 0 bases, leaving 17 bases between them. The V gene's germline CDR1 is MNHNS and CDR2 SASEGT. In DNA form, the CDR3 reads TGTGCCAGCCTTCCGGGACAAGGGATAGCCAAAAACATTCAGTACTTC. Protein sequence: CASLPGQGIAKNIQYF.

This clonotype was detected ten times or more. The chain is built from TRBV5-5 and TRBJ2-2, with D possibly matching TRBD2 (7 bases). This CDR3 is 14 amino acids long. Between the trimmed V and J ends, which lost 6 bases and 8 bases, there was a span of 17 bases. CDR1 and CDR2 from the germline V gene are SGHKS and YYEKEE (reference sequence). The CDR3 nucleotides read TGTGCCAGCACCCTAACAGGGCGGGAGGGGGAGCTGTTTTTT. This gives the protein CASTLTGREGELFF.

There are many counts of this clonotype. In DNA, the CDR3 is TGTGCCGTACGAGCTATGAACTATGGCTACACCTTC. It encodes CAVRAMNYGYTF. V and J are TRBV6-5 and TRBJ1-2; D is uncertain. The CDR3 is made up of 12 amino acids. V was pared by 11 bases and J by 2 bases, with 12 bases between. Germline-derived CDR1 and CDR2 are MNHEY and SVGAGI.

At least ten counts were recorded for this clonotype. The CDR3 DNA follows: TGTGCCAGCAGTTTTAGGGTTACCTACAATGAGCAGTTCTTC. Amino acid sequence: CASSFRVTYNEQFF. The rearrangement links TRBV12-3 or TRBV12-4 to TRBJ2-1; D unclear. The V end lost 3 bases, the J end lost 2 bases, and 8 bases lay between the germline ends. The CDR3 is 14 residues long.

This clonotype has just a few counts. The CDR3 is CSSIGGHKGNTEAFF. As DNA, the CDR3 is TGCAGCTCCATTGGGGGGCACAAGGGGAACACTGAAGCTTTCTTT. The chain combines TRBV29-1 with TRBJ1-1; perhaps TRBD1 as D (6 bases). The ends were cut back, 8 bases at V and 1 base at J, with 20 bases in the middle. There are 15 residues in the CDR3. Germline V lookup: CDR1 SQVTM, CDR2 ANQGSEA. The full variable domain, with the rest looked up from reference TRBV29-1 and TRBJ1-1, is SAVISQKPSRDICQRGTSLTIQCQVDSQVTMMFWYRQQPGQSLTLIATANQGSEATYESGFVIDKFPISRPNLTFSTLTVSNMSPEDSSIYLCSSIGGHKGNTEAFFGQGTRLTVV.

The chain links TRBV5-1 to TRBJ2-1; D possibly matches TRBD1 or TRBD2 (5 bases each). V lost 5 bases and J lost 0, with 12 bases in between. This CDR3 has 15 residues. Germline CDR1 reads SGHRS; CDR2 reads YFSETQ. The chain's CDR3 is CASRRDGSSYNEQFF. The CDR3 nucleotides are TGCGCCAGCAGAAGGGACGGTAGCTCCTACAATGAGCAGTTCTTC.

This clonotype was counted many times. The chain joins TRBV5-6 to TRBJ1-1; weak D call: TRBD1 (5 bases). V dropped 4 bases and J dropped 4 bases, with 26 bases sitting between them. CDR1 and CDR2 (germline): SGHDT, YYEEEE. The CDR3 runs to 18 residues. This CDR3 reads CASSPYVGARSLSTEAFF. The CDR3 DNA reads TGTGCCAGCAGCCCCTACGTAGGGGCGAGGAGTTTGAGCACTGAAGCTTTCTTT. The variable domain in full, with the rest retrieved from reference TRBV5-6 and TRBJ1-1, is DAGVTQSPTHLIKTRGQQVTLRCSPKSGHDTVSWYQQALGQGPQFIFQYYEEEERQRGNFPDRFSGHQFPNYSSELNVNALLLGDSALYLCASSPYVGARSLSTEAFFGQGTRLTVV.

This clonotype has ten or more counts. The chain has TRBV5-1 and TRBJ2-2, with a weak D call TRBD1 (6 bases). V gave up 3 bases and J gave up 5 bases, with 14 bases separating them. Germline CDR1 reads SGHRS; CDR2 reads YFSETQ. The CDR3 contains 15 residues. The CDR3 nucleotides are TGCGCCAGCAGCTCCCGGCCGGACAGAACCGGGGAGCTGTTTTTT. Amino acid sequence: CASSSRPDRTGELFF. Looking up the rest from reference TRBV5-1 and TRBJ2-2 gives the full variable domain: KAGVTQTPRYLIKTRGQQVTLSCSPISGHRSVSWYQQTPGQGLQFLFEYFSETQRNKGNFPGRFSGRQFSNSRSEMNVSTLELGDSALYLCASSSRPDRTGELFFGEGSRLTVL.